A single sample is the source of the 4 T cell receptor beta chains below, sequenced in a study of vaccination effects on CD4 cells after COVID-19. Antigens of these TCRs are unknown. Clones were sequenced by immunoSEQ multiplex PCR, and TCRdb holds only the in-frame ones, with some missing. Among roughly 50,000 clones listed, roughly 80% were seen once. Antigen-specific CD4+ T cells were first expanded with viral peptide pools by the ViraFEST assay and only then sequenced. Culturing for about ten days preceded CD4+ T cell isolation. The sample was CD4+ T cells from PBMCs cultured with HCoV-229E spike peptides, taken before COVID-19 vaccination. Receptor source: a human donor who received a COVID-19 vaccine.

The V call is TRBV7-2, the J call TRBJ1-2; 9 positions agree with TRBD1. The CDR3 length is 14 residues. Germline assignment: CDR1 SGHTA and CDR2 FQGNSA. V lost 5 bases to trimming and J lost 7 bases; unmatched junction nucleotides: 8. The CDR3 nucleotides read TGTGCCAGCAGCGTACAGGGGGCAGACGTTGGCTACACCTTC. This encodes CASSVQGADVGYTF.

The V gene is TRBV10-2, the J gene TRBJ2-7; D perhaps matches TRBD1 (6 bases). The CDR3 has 15 residues. V dropped 9 bases and J dropped 0 bases, with 18 bases sitting between them. Germline V gene sequence: CDR1 WSHSY, CDR2 SAAADI. The CDR3 DNA is TGCGCCAGTGCGGACAGCCGATTCAGCTCCTACGAGCAGTACGTC. Translating it yields CASADSRFSSYEQYV.

The rearrangement joins TRBV6-1 to TRBJ1-5, with TRBD1 as a possible D gene (5 bases). This CDR3 is built from 14 residues. V was pared by 5 bases and J by 1 base, with 9 bases between. CDR1 MNHNS and CDR2 SASEGT come from the germline V gene. DNA of the CDR3: TGTGCCAGCAGTTGGGCAGGGAGCAATCAGCCCCAGCATTTT. Its protein is CASSWAGSNQPQHF.

The chain recombines TRBV7-3 with TRBJ2-3; possible D gene TRBD1, 8 bases. CDR1 SGHTA and CDR2 FQGTGA come from the germline V gene. The V end was cut by 8 bases, the J end by 6 bases, with 24 bases between. CDR3 size: 16 residues. This chain's CDR3 is CASSFGGTGGADTQYF. Here the CDR3 DNA reads TGTGCCAGCTCCTTCGGGGGGACAGGAGGGGCGGATACGCAGTATTTT.